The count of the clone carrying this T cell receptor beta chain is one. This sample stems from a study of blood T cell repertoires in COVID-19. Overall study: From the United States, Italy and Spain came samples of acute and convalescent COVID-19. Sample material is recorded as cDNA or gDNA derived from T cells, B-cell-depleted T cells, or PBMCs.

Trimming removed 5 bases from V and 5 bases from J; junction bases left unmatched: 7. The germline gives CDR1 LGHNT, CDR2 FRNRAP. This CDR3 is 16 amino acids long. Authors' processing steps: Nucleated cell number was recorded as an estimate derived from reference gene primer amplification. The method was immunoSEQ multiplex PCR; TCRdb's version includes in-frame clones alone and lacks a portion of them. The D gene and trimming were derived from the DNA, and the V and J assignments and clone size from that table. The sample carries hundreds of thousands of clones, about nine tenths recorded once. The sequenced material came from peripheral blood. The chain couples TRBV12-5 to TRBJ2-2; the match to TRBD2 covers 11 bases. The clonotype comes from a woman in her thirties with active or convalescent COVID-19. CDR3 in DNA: TGTGCTAGTGGTATGACTAGCGGGATCCAAACCGGGGAGCTGTTTTTT. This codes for CASGMTSGIQTGELFF.